A single sample gave rise to the 23 T cell receptor beta chains below, sequenced in a study of a mutant IDH1 vaccine in newly diagnosed glioma. The antigens for these receptors are not known. Noted time point: week 47, end of study. Alongside topical imiquimod, each dose of vaccine comprised 300 ug of mutant IDH1 20-mer peptide. Using immunoSEQ multiplex PCR, the repertoire was profiled, and TCRdb retains in-frame clones only, with some absent. Among around 65,000 clones listed, roughly 87% were seen once. The sequenced sample was PBMCs, obtained from a glioma patient whose treatment included an IDH1 peptide vaccine. The receptors were sampled from a man aged 30 to 39 with glioma.

This chain connects TRBV11-2 to TRBJ1-4; the D gene is possibly TRBD1 (6 bases). CDR1 and CDR2 from the germline V gene are SGHAT and FQNNGV. CDR3 size: 15 residues. Trimming shortened V by 2 bases and J by 7 bases, and 14 bases separated the two germline ends. CDR3 in DNA: TGTGCCAGCAGCTTACCCCCAGGGGTTGGTGAAAAACTGTTTTTT. It yields the protein CASSLPPGVGEKLFF.

V and J are TRBV19 and TRBJ1-2; 7 nucleotides agree with TRBD1. The CDR3 loop spans 15 amino acids. CDR1 and CDR2 from the germline V gene are LNHDA and SQIVND (reference sequence). V was pared by 1 base and J by 4 bases, with 6 bases of the junction left unmatched. The CDR3 coding sequence is TGTGCCAGTAGTATAGGAGGACAGGCAGTCTATGGCTACACCTTC. Translated, it gives CASSIGGQAVYGYTF.

The V and J genes are TRBV28 and TRBJ2-1; D could derive from TRBD1 or TRBD2 (7 bases each). The V end lost 4 bases, the J end lost 16 bases, and 26 bases lay between the germline ends. The length of the CDR3 is 15 residues. Per the germline V gene, CDR1 is MDHEN and CDR2 is SYDVKM. The CDR3 DNA reads as TGTGCCAGCAGTTCAACGGGTGGGGAGCGGGACAGCCGATTCTTC. It yields the protein CASSSTGGERDSRFF.

This clone was observed once. The chain has TRBV14 and TRBJ2-7; D is unresolved. V was trimmed by 5 bases and J by 3 bases, leaving 14 bases between them. The V gene's germline CDR1 is SGHDN and CDR2 FVKESK. The CDR3 runs to 14 residues. CDR3: CASSDHPQDYEQYF. The DNA of the CDR3 is TGTGCCAGCAGCGACCATCCCCAAGACTACGAGCAGTACTTC.

This rearrangement joins TRBV4-1 to TRBJ2-1; 9 nucleotides align to TRBD1. Per germline, CDR1 MGHRA and CDR2 YSYEKL. The V and J ends lost 5 bases and 6 bases, in that order; junction bases with no gene match: 8. This CDR3 contains 15 residues. The CDR3 coding sequence is TGCGCCAGCAGCTCCCGGACAGGGGTGAGCAATGAGCAGTTCTTC. Protein product: CASSSRTGVSNEQFF.

This chain connects TRBV15 to TRBJ1-2; 7 bases are a match to TRBD1. Germline CDR1 is LNHNV and CDR2 is YYDKDF (reference sequence). The V gene end was trimmed by 3 bases and the J gene end by 4 bases; junction bases not matched to a gene: 5. The length of the CDR3 is 14 residues. CDR3 in amino acids: CATSSFGTAYGYTF. The DNA for the CDR3 is TGTGCCACCAGCAGCTTCGGGACAGCCTATGGCTACACCTTC. Drawing the rest from reference TRBV15 and TRBJ1-2, the complete variable domain is DAMVIQNPRYQVTQFGKPVTLSCSQTLNHNVMYWYQQKSSQAPKLLFHYYDKDFNNEADTPDNFQSRRPNTSFCFLDIRSPGLGDTAMYLCATSSFGTAYGYTFGSGTRLTVV.

The chain has TRBV21-1 and TRBJ2-7; the table's D call of TRBD2 was not tested on the DNA. TRBV21-1 is shown as a pseudogene. The CDR3 covers 14 residues. CDR3 sequence (DNA): TGTGCCAGCAGCAAGACTAGCTACCTAGGGGAGCAGTACTTC. Its translation: CASSKTSYLGEQYF.

V is TRBV28 and J is TRBJ1-4; perhaps TRBD1 as D (6 bases). V was pared by 2 bases and J by 3 bases, with 13 bases between. The length of the CDR3 is 16 residues. CDR1 MDHEN and CDR2 SYDVKM come from the germline V gene. The CDR3 bases are TGTGCCAGCAGTTTACCCCTGGACAGAGCTAATGAAAAACTGTTTTTT. It encodes CASSLPLDRANEKLFF.

The genes are TRBV7-9 and TRBJ1-2; D remains unclear. V gave up 5 bases and J gave up 2 bases, with 12 bases separating them. Germline CDR1 reads SEHNR; CDR2 reads FQNEAQ (reference sequence). CDR3 length: 14 residues. CDR3 amino acids: CASSRRAVNYGYTF. Written as DNA, the CDR3 is TGTGCCAGCAGCCGGAGGGCGGTGAACTATGGCTACACCTTC.

The J gene is TRBJ2-7, the V gene TRBV5-4, with no clear D. Germline-derived CDR1 and CDR2 are SGHNT and YYREEE (reference sequence). The CDR3 is 14 amino acids. Trimming removed 2 bases at V and 2 bases at J, with 11 bases between. The CDR3: CASSLNTDTYEQYF. In nucleotides, the CDR3 is TGTGCCAGCAGCTTAAACACCGACACCTACGAGCAGTACTTC.

The chain recombines TRBV9 with TRBJ1-1, with D possibly matching TRBD1 (5 bases). The CDR3 contains 20 residues. The V gene lost 4 bases and the J gene lost 0 bases, with 28 bases spanning the gap. Germline values: CDR1 SGDLS, CDR2 YYNGEE. This CDR3 is CASSSPLGGTALSMNTEAFF. The CDR3 DNA is TGTGCCAGCAGCTCACCCCTGGGGGGAACAGCCCTTTCCATGAACACTGAAGCTTTCTTT.

This sequence joins TRBV10-3 and TRBJ2-5; the D gene could be TRBD1 or TRBD2 (5 bases each). Germline loops: CDR1 ENHRY, CDR2 SYGVKD. This CDR3 contains 13 residues. The V end was cut by 3 bases, the J end by 4 bases, with 9 bases between. The CDR3 protein is CAISDGTGETQYF. In nucleotides, the CDR3 is TGTGCCATCAGTGATGGGACGGGAGAGACCCAGTACTTC.

The genes are TRBV7-9 and TRBJ1-5; the match to TRBD1 covers 9 bases. The CDR3 consists of 14 residues. With V trimmed by 5 bases and J by 6 bases, 5 bases remained unmatched. Looked up from germline, CDR1 is SEHNR and CDR2 is FQNEAQ (reference sequence). The CDR3 here is CASSAGQGVQPQHF. The DNA of the CDR3 is TGTGCCAGCAGCGCGGGACAGGGTGTTCAGCCCCAGCATTTT.

This rearrangement joins TRBV7-8 to TRBJ1-1; 7 bases align to TRBD1. The germline CDR1 and CDR2 sequences are SGHVS and FQNEAQ. The J segment lost 6 bases and the V segment lost 4 bases, leaving 11 bases of the junction unmatched. The CDR3 length is 15 residues. DNA of the CDR3: TGTGCCAGCAGCTACCAGGGACAGAAGGGGTCTGAAGCTTTCTTT. Amino acid sequence: CASSYQGQKGSEAFF.

This chain joins TRBV13 and TRBJ1-4; D gene unclear. CDR1 and CDR2 from the germline V gene are PRHDT and FYEKMQ (reference sequence). The ends were cut back, 5 bases at V and 7 bases at J, with 17 bases in the middle. The CDR3 extends over 15 amino acids. The CDR3 loop reads CASSTALSTGEKLFF. CDR3 bases: TGTGCCAGCAGCACGGCCCTCAGCACCGGTGAAAAACTGTTTTTT.

This clone was recorded only once. V gene TRBV13 combines with J gene TRBJ1-2, with D perhaps matching TRBD1 (5 bases). CDR1 and CDR2 from the germline V gene are PRHDT and FYEKMQ (reference sequence). Deletions cut 4 bases from V and 6 bases from J, with 12 bases between. CDR3 length: 13 residues. In nucleotides, the CDR3 is TGTGCCAGCAGCTCAGGGTGGAAAGATGGCTACACCTTC. It yields the protein CASSSGWKDGYTF.

This clone was detected a few times. The chain has TRBV19 and TRBJ2-3, with 7 nucleotides matching TRBD2. Unmatched junction bases numbered 14, after V lost 3 bases and J lost 8 bases. The CDR3 is 16 residues long. Looked up from germline, CDR1 is LNHDA and CDR2 is SQIVND (reference sequence). Here the CDR3 reads CASSIVGTTHRATQYF. In DNA, the CDR3 is TGTGCCAGTAGTATTGTGGGGACTACGCACAGAGCTACGCAGTATTTT. The full variable domain, its missing parts supplied by reference TRBV19 and TRBJ2-3, is DGGITQSPKYLFRKEGQNVTLSCEQNLNHDAMYWYRQDPGQGLRLIYYSQIVNDFQKGDIAEGYSVSREKKESFPLTVTSAQKNPTAFYLCASSIVGTTHRATQYFGPGTRLTVL.

The rearrangement links TRBV5-1 to TRBJ2-3; TRBD2 agrees at 10 bases. CDR3 size: 16 residues. The V gene's germline CDR1 is SGHRS and CDR2 YFSETQ. After removal of 5 bases from V and 2 bases from J, the junction contained 8 bases not matched to a gene. This chain's CDR3 is CASRPGTSVSTDTQYF. CDR3 nucleotides: TGCGCCAGCAGGCCCGGGACTAGCGTTTCCACAGATACGCAGTATTTT.

V and J are TRBV7-8 and TRBJ1-6, with 7 bases matching TRBD1. The CDR3 runs 16 residues. Germline V gene sequence: CDR1 SGHVS, CDR2 FQNEAQ. Unmatched junction bases numbered 7, after V lost 1 base and J lost 7 bases. CDR3 bases: TGTGCCAGCAGCTTAGGGGCCGGGACAGCAAATTCACCCCTCCACTTT. This translates into CASSLGAGTANSPLHF. The variable domain in full, with the rest retrieved from reference TRBV7-8 and TRBJ1-6, is GAGVSQSPRYKVAKRGQDVALRCDPISGHVSLFWYQQALGQGPEFLTYFQNEAQLDKSGLPSDRFFAERPEGSVSTLKIQRTQQEDSAVYLCASSLGAGTANSPLHFGNGTRLTVT.

The rearrangement joins TRBV5-6 to TRBJ2-3; 12 nucleotides match TRBD2. Germline loops: CDR1 SGHDT, CDR2 YYEEEE. The ends lost 4 bases at V and 5 bases at J; junction bases unmatched: 5. This CDR3 contains 15 residues. The CDR3 sequence: CASSRMGLAGDTQYF. The CDR3 nucleotides are TGTGCCAGCAGCCGGATGGGACTAGCGGGAGATACGCAGTATTTT.

The chain has TRBV28 and TRBJ1-3, with 7 nucleotides matching TRBD1. Germline V gene lookup returns CDR1 MDHEN and CDR2 SYDVKM. The CDR3 is 15 amino acids. The V gene end was trimmed by 5 bases and the J gene end by 4 bases; junction bases not matched to a gene: 8. The CDR3 bases are TGTGCCAGCAGTGTCGGGACAGTCACGGGAAACACCATATATTTT. It codes for CASSVGTVTGNTIYF.

The chain links TRBV7-2 to TRBJ1-1; D perhaps matches TRBD1 (5 bases). Germline-derived CDR1 and CDR2 are SGHTA and FQGNSA. This CDR3 contains 14 residues. V was cut by 1 base and J by 6 bases, with 12 bases left in between. This chain's CDR3 is CASSLGGGRAEAFF. In DNA form, the CDR3 reads TGTGCCAGCAGCTTAGGGGGCGGGAGGGCTGAAGCTTTCTTT.

This clone was picked up a small number of times. The V call is TRBV15, the J call TRBJ1-1, with TRBD1 matching 8 bases. The CDR3 consists of 16 residues. Trimming took 5 bases from V and 7 from J; bases not matched to a gene: 15. Germline loops: CDR1 LNHNV, CDR2 YYDKDF (reference sequence). CDR3 amino acids: CATSGEGQGALSEAFF. CDR3 nucleotides: TGTGCCACCAGCGGCGAAGGGCAGGGGGCTTTAAGTGAAGCTTTCTTT.